One T cell receptor beta chain is described in this entry. At one of its ends the junction is not consistent with the germline gene, which may arise from a read error. This sample was taken from a study of cytomegalovirus exposure and HLA in healthy donors. The PCR ran on 60 Vbeta and 13 Jbeta primers. Produced via immunoSEQ multiplex PCR; TCRdb's table is partial and in-frame only. Of about 280,000 clones in the sample, 85% to 90% were seen once. Sequences were obtained from PBMCs. The sequence came from a woman aged 18-29 years in good health and CMV-seronegative.

The CDR3 DNA is TGTGCTAGCAGCCGTACAGGGGCGAAACAAGAGACCCAGTACTTC. This encodes CASSRTGAKQETQYF. The V gene is TRBV7-7, the J gene TRBJ2-5; 7 nucleotides align to TRBD1. The germline gives CDR1 SSHAT, CDR2 FNYEAQ (reference sequence). CDR3 length: 15 amino acids.